Below are 21 T cell receptor beta chains sequenced from a single sample in a study of CD8 T cells in Susac syndrome. When the RNA was reverse transcribed, random hexamers were used with an input of about 0.5 to 1 ug. TCRdb fed the immunoSEQ multiplex PCR reads into MiXCR, producing one record per CDR3 protein. The sample gives some 150,000 distinct CDR3 sequences, approximately 96% of which show up once; about 0.19% is in the top ten. The source material was CD8+ T cells from PBMCs. These receptor sequences come from a human donor with multiple sclerosis.

The chain links TRBV20-1 to TRBJ1-6, with D perhaps matching TRBD1 (6 bases). The CDR3 extends over 15 amino acids. CDR1 DFQATT and CDR2 SNEGSKA come from the germline V gene (reference sequence). Trimming took 4 bases from V and 7 from J, leaving 17 bases between them. For the CDR3, the DNA is TGCAGTGCTACCTCCCGGGGAGGGGGAAATTCACCCCTCCACTTT. This gives the protein CSATSRGGGNSPLHF.

This chain uses TRBV13 with TRBJ2-5; 8 bases agree with TRBD2. The V gene's germline CDR1 is PRHDT and CDR2 FYEKMQ (reference sequence). This CDR3 is built from 16 residues. After removal of 4 bases from V and 0 bases from J, the junction contained 7 bases not matched to a gene. The CDR3 DNA sequence: TGTGCCAGCAGCTCAGGCGGCGGGGGGTACCAAGAGACCCAGTACTTC. It is translated as CASSSGGGGYQETQYF. Complete variable domain (other parts from reference TRBV13 and TRBJ2-5): AAGVIQSPRHLIKEKRETATLKCYPIPRHDTVYWYQQGPGQDPQFLISFYEKMQSDKGSIPDRFSAQQFSDYHSELNMSSLELGDSALYFCASSSGGGGYQETQYFGPGTRLLVL.

The chain recombines TRBV7-8 with TRBJ1-4; a weak D match, TRBD1 (5 bases). Between the trimmed V and J ends, which lost 6 bases and 10 bases, there was a span of 24 bases. Looked up from germline, CDR1 is SGHVS and CDR2 is FQNEAQ. CDR3 length equals 16 residues. The CDR3 coding sequence is TGTGCCAGCAGTTCCCCCTCCGGGACGATAGATGGAAAACTGTTTTTT. This codes for CASSSPSGTIDGKLFF.

This chain uses TRBV7-9 with TRBJ1-2; D remains unclear. Germline V CDR1 and CDR2: SEHNR, FQNEAQ (reference sequence). The CDR3 consists of 12 residues. Trimming took 0 bases from V and 6 from J, leaving 5 bases between them. CDR3 amino acids: CASSLAKDGYTF. The CDR3 DNA reads as TGTGCCAGCAGCTTAGCCAAGGATGGCTACACCTTC.

The chain is built from TRBV23-1 and TRBJ1-1; the D gene is possibly TRBD1 (5 bases). TRBV23-1 is reported as an ORF; its role is uncertain. There are 13 residues in the CDR3. The germline V and J ends were trimmed by 4 bases and 7 bases, with 13 bases remaining between them. This chain's CDR3 is CASSPVRGNEAFF. The CDR3 nucleotides read TGCGCCAGCAGTCCCGTAAGGGGAAATGAAGCTTTCTTT.

The chain has TRBV5-1 and TRBJ1-4; perhaps TRBD1 as D (5 bases). The V end was cut by 0 bases, the J end by 5 bases, with 11 bases between. This CDR3 spans 15 amino acids. Germline V CDR1 and CDR2: SGHRS, YFSETQ. CDR3 DNA: TGCGCCAGCAGCTTGGCACTATCAGGGAATGAAAAACTGTTTTTT. Translated: CASSLALSGNEKLFF.

The V gene is TRBV9, the J gene TRBJ1-1; D is ambiguous. V shed 4 bases and J shed 0 bases, with 10 bases lying between them. Germline assignment: CDR1 SGDLS and CDR2 YYNGEE. The CDR3 totals 14 residues. In DNA form, the CDR3 reads TGTGCCAGCAGCCCACTGGAACTGAACACTGAAGCTTTCTTT. It specifies CASSPLELNTEAFF.

The table lists this clonotype with a count of one. The genes are TRBV2 and TRBJ2-7, with TRBD1 matching 7 bases. V was pared by 7 bases and J by 6 bases, with 18 bases of the junction left unmatched. This CDR3 is 16 amino acids long. In germline, CDR1 is SNHLY, CDR2 FYNNEI. CDR3 coding DNA: TGTGCCAGCATTCCCCTCGGACAGGAACGCGTTGGCGAGCAGTACTTC. Encoded protein: CASIPLGQERVGEQYF.

The genes are TRBV5-1 and TRBJ2-1, with D unclear. CDR3 length equals 17 residues. Trimming cost V 4 bases and J 3 bases, with 20 bases left between them. CDR1 is SGHRS, CDR2 YFSETQ, per germline. The CDR3 is CASSPDRGDSLYNEQFF. The CDR3 DNA reads as TGCGCCAGCAGCCCCGACCGAGGAGACTCGCTCTACAATGAGCAGTTCTTC.

This chain connects TRBV4-1 to TRBJ2-5; no reliable D call. V dropped 0 bases and J dropped 5 bases, with 10 bases sitting between them. This CDR3 comprises 14 residues. Germline assignment: CDR1 MGHRA and CDR2 YSYEKL. In DNA form, the CDR3 reads TGCGCCAGCAGCCAAGAGGAAGGGCGGGAGACCCAGTACTTC. This sequence encodes CASSQEEGRETQYF.

This clonotype was recorded only once. The V call is TRBV7-2, the J call TRBJ2-7, with TRBD1 matching 9 bases. From germline, CDR1 is SGHTA and CDR2 FQGNSA. Trimming removed 5 bases from V and 6 bases from J; junction bases left unmatched: 8. CDR3 length: 14 residues. The CDR3 region has the DNA TGTGCCAGCAGCCTCCGACAGGGGGGAAGCGAGCAGTACTTC. Protein product: CASSLRQGGSEQYF.

V is TRBV20-1 and J is TRBJ2-3; 7 positions agree with TRBD2. The ends lost 3 bases at V and 5 bases at J; junction bases unmatched: 14. This CDR3 spans 16 amino acids. Germline V gene lookup returns CDR1 DFQATT and CDR2 SNEGSKA (reference sequence). The chain's CDR3 is CSASWELAPNIDTQYF. The CDR3 DNA reads TGCAGTGCTAGTTGGGAACTAGCGCCCAACATAGATACGCAGTATTTT.

This chain joins TRBV29-1 and TRBJ2-2; no reliable D call. Germline V gene data show CDR1 as SQVTM and CDR2 as ANQGSEA. Trimming shortened V by 6 bases and J by 5 bases, and 16 bases separated the two germline ends. The CDR3 is made up of 14 amino acids. CDR3 sequence reads: CSVLRPENTGELFF. Written as DNA, the CDR3 is TGCAGCGTCCTCAGACCAGAGAATACCGGGGAGCTGTTTTTT.

The chain uses TRBV5-4 and TRBJ2-7, with D possibly matching TRBD1 (6 bases). CDR1 and CDR2 (germline): SGHNT, YYREEE (reference sequence). The CDR3 totals 13 residues. Trimming took 4 bases from V and 6 from J, leaving 14 bases between them. CDR3 sequence (DNA): TGTGCCAGCAGCATAAGAGACAGGATCGAGCAGTACTTC. Translating it yields CASSIRDRIEQYF.

The rearrangement joins TRBV11-2 to TRBJ2-2, with no clear D. Per the germline V gene, CDR1 is SGHAT and CDR2 is FQNNGV. The CDR3 covers 15 residues. Trimming stripped 1 base from V and 3 bases from J, with 9 bases between. The CDR3 sequence is CASSLAGPHTGELFF. The CDR3 DNA is TGTGCCAGCAGCTTAGCTGGGCCCCACACCGGGGAGCTGTTTTTT.

This rearrangement joins TRBV5-1 to TRBJ1-1; D gene ambiguous. Germline CDR1 SGHRS, CDR2 YFSETQ. Trimming stripped 0 bases from V and 3 bases from J, with 6 bases between. The CDR3 totals 13 residues. This CDR3 reads CASSLAADTEAFF. The DNA of the CDR3 is TGCGCCAGCAGCTTGGCGGCAGACACTGAAGCTTTCTTT.

This clonotype was found once. The chain joins TRBV27 to TRBJ2-7, with D possibly called TRBD1 or TRBD2 (5 bases each). V lost 4 bases, J lost 3 bases, and 10 bases lay in between. Germline loops: CDR1 MNHEY, CDR2 SMNVEV (reference sequence). The CDR3 sequence is 13 residues long. The CDR3, as DNA: TGTGCCAGCAGTTGGGGACGGCTCTACGAGCAGTACTTC. This gives the protein CASSWGRLYEQYF.

This chain uses TRBV12-3 or TRBV12-4 with TRBJ1-1; possibly TRBD1 for D (5 bases). V was pared by 6 bases and J by 1 base, with 12 bases between. This CDR3 comprises 14 residues. The DNA for the CDR3 is TGTGCCAGCAGCCCGGGGCTCGCGAACACTGAAGCTTTCTTT. Amino acid sequence: CASSPGLANTEAFF.

This chain links TRBV7-9 with TRBJ2-1, with 12 positions matching TRBD1. Losses at the gene ends were 2 bases for V and 8 bases for J; bases not matched to a gene: 4. Germline V gene lookup returns CDR1 SEHNR and CDR2 FQNEAQ (reference sequence). The CDR3 is 15 residues long. The CDR3 is CASSLRGTGGDEQFF. CDR3 DNA sequence: TGTGCCAGCAGCTTACGGGGGACAGGGGGCGATGAGCAGTTCTTC.

The V and J genes are TRBV20-1 and TRBJ2-7; tentatively, D is TRBD1 or TRBD2 (5 bases each). Trimming pared 7 bases from V and 7 bases from J, leaving 20 bases between. The CDR3 contains 13 residues. Germline CDR1 DFQATT, CDR2 SNEGSKA (reference sequence). The CDR3 nucleotides read TGCAGTGGGAGAGACGGGACCGTTCGGGAGCAGTACTTC. Protein product: CSGRDGTVREQYF.

In this sample, this clonotype turned up once. The CDR3 nucleotides are TGCGCCAGCAGCCAAGAAGGGCCAGAAGATGAGCAGTTCTTC. This translates into CASSQEGPEDEQFF. The V gene is TRBV4-1, the J gene TRBJ2-1; D gene unclear. Deletions cut 0 bases from V and 8 bases from J, with 11 bases between. Germline V gives CDR1 MGHRA, CDR2 YSYEKL. The CDR3 length is 14 residues.